These T cell receptor beta chains were read from a single sample in a study of blood T cell repertoires in COVID-19. Profiling relied on immunoSEQ multiplex PCR, and the TCRdb table lists in-frame clones only, not all of them. The sample comprises tens of thousands of clones, roughly four fifths of which are singletons, and 10% rests with the top ten. The material sequenced was peripheral blood. These receptors were obtained from a man in his fifties or sixties with acute or convalescent COVID-19. CDR3s leave out the opening cysteine and the closing phenylalanine or tryptophan. The D gene is left open where the match is weak.

cdr3_length,j_call,v_call,d_call,cdr3_aa
10,TRBJ2-1,TRBV12-3/TRBV12-4,NA,ASSRDYNEQF
12,TRBJ1-5,TRBV28,NA,ASGGHGGNQPQH
14,TRBJ1-6,TRBV6-2/TRBV6-3,TRBD1,ASRYRDRGNNSPLH
12,TRBJ2-5,TRBV19,TRBD2,ASKDSGSEKTQY
12,TRBJ1-6,TRBV19,NA,ASTATLNNSPLH
12,TRBJ1-5,TRBV28,NA,ASSFPPGDQPQH
12,TRBJ2-5,TRBV11-2,NA,ASSLVPGQETQY
15,TRBJ2-7,TRBV9,TRBD2,ASSVAGLAANSYEQY
15,TRBJ2-7,TRBV7-8,TRBD2,ASNNPGGLAGVYEQY
14,TRBJ2-1,TRBV28,TRBD2,ASSSPSGKGDNEQF
15,TRBJ2-1,TRBV7-2,TRBD2,ASSPRLAGTSGNEQF
14,TRBJ2-5,TRBV4-1,NA,ASSQDNRQSQETQY
10,TRBJ1-5,TRBV9,NA,ASGGANQPQH
13,TRBJ1-2,TRBV9,NA,ASSVSLRPSSGYT
13,TRBJ1-4,TRBV5-6,TRBD1,ASSSADRRNEKLF
9,TRBJ1-5,TRBV6-2/TRBV6-3,NA,ASSQTGPQH
13,TRBJ2-1,TRBV5-4,TRBD2,ASSSRLAGRDEQF
11,TRBJ2-1,TRBV24-1,TRBD1,ATSRTGWDEQF
12,TRBJ2-7,TRBV3-1/TRBV3-2,TRBD2,ASSQDRGGYEQY
11,TRBJ1-4,TRBV7-2,NA,ASSLPGGEKLF
13,TRBJ2-1,TRBV5-1,NA,ASSPGAGRSNEQF
14,TRBJ2-3,TRBV27,TRBD2,ASSLSLAGVTDTQY
12,TRBJ1-5,TRBV19,TRBD1,ASAGTGGNQPQH
11,TRBJ2-1,TRBV9,NA,ASGQGRFNEQF
14,TRBJ2-1,TRBV28,TRBD2,ASSPASSGSYNEQF
14,TRBJ2-2,TRBV27,TRBD1,ASSFPRTGNTGELF
13,TRBJ1-4,TRBV4-1,NA,ASSQGFGGGDKLF
12,TRBJ2-7,TRBV5-5,TRBD1,ASSYGAGGYEQY